Included here is one T cell receptor beta chain sequence, with context. The V gene's germline CDR1 is DFQATT and CDR2 SNEGSKA (reference sequence). The ends were cut back, 3 bases at V and 3 bases at J, with 12 bases in the middle. The CDR3 has 13 amino acids. Assay: immunoSEQ multiplex PCR; the TCRdb copy retains only in-frame clones and omits some. The sample shows 100,000 to 150,000 clones, around 90% of them seen only once. The data stem from a study of T cell responses to AZD1222 COVID-19 vaccine. This specimen was peripheral blood, taken on day 0 of AZD1222 vaccination. This chain joins TRBV20-1 and TRBJ2-7; the D gene is possibly TRBD2 (6 bases). The TCR comes from an adult in good health. In DNA, the CDR3 is TGCAGTGCTAGTAGGGGACTGGGCTACGAGCAGTACTTC. Protein product: CSASRGLGYEQYF.